Sequencing of this T cell receptor beta chain was carried out in a study of shared clonotypes between healthy human individuals. Naive CD4+ cells were CD45RA-selected; the remaining cells were memory. Using immunoSEQ multiplex PCR, the repertoire was profiled, and TCRdb retains in-frame clones only, with some absent. The sample lists approximately 2,000,000 clones; about 90% were seen once. Remarks on this clone: Its cognate antigen is unknown.

Germline V lookup: CDR1 SGHRS, CDR2 YFSETQ. The CDR3 extends over 17 amino acids. V trimming: 4 bases; J trimming: 0 bases; junction bases outside the gene matches: 6. Study-level findings and limits: Shared clonotypes: about 5% naive CD4, about 3.3% naive CD8, around 2.4% memory CD4, over 0.3% memory CD8. The sole specimen, blood, was sampled, and tissue repertoires likely differ. Among non-shared clonotypes, generation probabilities were lower than among those shared by all four donors.

The sequence derives from a young man in good health. Some clones in this sample may be carry-over from other donors' samples. The sequenced sample was naive CD4+ T cells from PBMCs. Subset denoted: CD45RA+ positively selected. The rearrangement uses TRBV5-1 and TRBJ1-5; 11 nucleotides match TRBD1. DNA for the CDR3: TGCGCCAGCAGCCGAGATGGACAGGGGGCTAGCAATCAGCCCCAGCATTTT. Translation gives CASSRDGQGASNQPQHF.